Reported below is one T cell receptor (beta chain). What it binds is not known. The data derive from a study of cytomegalovirus exposure and HLA in healthy donors. Whole-study findings and limits: Solely CMV serostatus was available to characterize immune exposure.

The PCR was carried out with 60 Vbeta primers and 13 Jbeta primers. Sequencing was performed with immunoSEQ multiplex PCR; in TCRdb, only in-frame clones are kept and a portion is missing. The data hold 100,000 to 150,000 clones, with approximately 87% observed a single time. CDR3 length equals 16 residues. The V end lost 4 bases, the J end lost 0 bases, and 11 bases lay between the germline ends. Per the germline V gene, CDR1 is SGDLS and CDR2 is YYNGEE. The clonotype originates from a man aged 18 to 35 in good health and CMV-seropositive. Sequencing was carried out using PBMCs. The chain couples TRBV9 to TRBJ1-6; D is possibly TRBD1 (6 bases). CDR3 DNA: TGTGCCAGCAGCTCAGGGGCCAGCTCCTATAATTCACCCCTCCACTTT. This translates into CASSSGASSYNSPLHF.